This T cell receptor (beta chain) is drawn from a study of blood T cell repertoires in COVID-19. The germline V gene encodes CDR1 SGHNT and CDR2 YYREEE (reference sequence). V lost 5 bases and J lost 1, with 9 bases in between. This CDR3 region has 13 residues. Using immunoSEQ multiplex PCR, the repertoire was profiled, and TCRdb retains in-frame clones only, with some absent. Among 250,000 to 400,000 clones, approximately 87% were seen once, and the ten largest hold under 3.5%. Enrollment of patients from Seattle took place during active infection, with longitudinal follow-up. This TCR was sampled from a woman aged 25 to 39 with COVID-19, enrolled during active disease. Material: peripheral blood. This chain links TRBV5-4 with TRBJ1-1; TRBD1 is a possible D gene (6 bases). The CDR3 DNA reads as TGTGCCAGCAGACCGACAGGGAACACTGAAGCTTTCTTT. Translation: CASRPTGNTEAFF.